A single sample is the source of the 21 T cell receptor beta chains below, sequenced in a study of glioma-infiltrating T cells after dendritic cell vaccination. Time point here: after dendritic cell vaccination, including at tumor progression/relapse. Assay: immunoSEQ multiplex PCR; the TCRdb copy retains only in-frame clones and omits some. The table shows about 50,000 clones, with roughly 90% occurring only once. Here the sequenced sample was blood, taken after dendritic cell vaccination. All receptors derive from a human donor with glioblastoma.

The gene calls are TRBV27 and TRBJ1-2; perhaps TRBD1 as D (5 bases). The CDR3 is 15 amino acids. From germline, CDR1 is MNHEY and CDR2 SMNVEV (reference sequence). Trimming pared 6 bases from V and 5 bases from J, leaving 19 bases between. The CDR3 DNA reads as TGTGCCAGCAGCCACCACGCGACAGACCGGTATGGCTACACCTTC. Residues: CASSHHATDRYGYTF.

The V gene is TRBV7-2, the J gene TRBJ1-5, with TRBD1 identical over 7 bases. Germline V gene sequence: CDR1 SGHTA, CDR2 FQGNSA. CDR3 length: 14 amino acids. Unmatched junction bases numbered 10, after V lost 5 bases and J lost 9 bases. This CDR3 is CASSQTGMFRPQHF. DNA of the CDR3: TGTGCCAGCAGCCAGACAGGGATGTTTCGGCCCCAGCATTTT.

J is TRBJ1-5 and V is TRBV27, with TRBD1 matching over 10 bases. V trimming: 3 bases; J trimming: 10 bases; junction bases outside the gene matches: 6. The length of the CDR3 is 14 residues. Germline values: CDR1 MNHEY, CDR2 SMNVEV (reference sequence). CDR3: CASSFRDRGRPQHF. CDR3 DNA: TGTGCCAGCAGTTTCAGGGACAGGGGACGTCCCCAGCATTTT.

V gene TRBV6-5 combines with J gene TRBJ2-5; a weak D match, TRBD2 (6 bases). The CDR3 runs to 15 residues. V was trimmed by 7 bases and J by 12 bases, leaving 27 bases between them. Germline V CDR1 and CDR2: MNHEY, SVGAGI. The DNA of the CDR3 is TGTGCCAGCATGGAGGGCGGTAGACAACGTTCGATGAAGTACTTC. Translating gives CASMEGGRQRSMKYF.

The chain has TRBV30 and TRBJ2-1; possible D gene TRBD2, 5 bases. This CDR3 region has 14 residues. Germline V gene sequence: CDR1 GTSNPN, CDR2 SVGIG (reference sequence). V was shortened by 1 base and J by 0 bases, with 7 bases between the two germline ends. CDR3 protein: CAWSASSSYNEQFF. The CDR3 nucleotides are TGTGCCTGGAGTGCTAGCAGCTCCTACAATGAGCAGTTCTTC.

The V call is TRBV30, the J call TRBJ1-4; the match to TRBD1 covers 9 bases. This CDR3 has 15 residues. With V trimmed by 0 bases and J by 6 bases, 5 bases remained unmatched. The germline V gene encodes CDR1 GTSNPN and CDR2 SVGIG (reference sequence). The CDR3 loop reads CAWSVRQGVYEKLFF. In DNA form, the CDR3 reads TGTGCCTGGAGTGTAAGACAGGGGGTCTATGAAAAACTGTTTTTT. Together with reference TRBV30 and TRBJ1-4, the CDR3 gives the full variable domain: SQTIHQWPATLVQPVGSPLSLECTVEGTSNPNLYWYRQAAGRGLQLLFYSVGIGQISSEVPQNLSASRPQDRQFILSSKKLLLSDSGFYLCAWSVRQGVYEKLFFGSGTQLSVL.

V gene TRBV27 combines with J gene TRBJ1-5; 8 positions agree with TRBD1. The germline CDR1 and CDR2 sequences are MNHEY and SMNVEV (reference sequence). J gave up 11 bases and V 5 bases, and 20 bases lay outside the gene matches. CDR3 size: 17 residues. The DNA of the CDR3 is TGTGCCAGCAGTCCTACGTTTTCAGGGGGCAAAAGGGCATCCCAGCATTTT. Translated, it gives CASSPTFSGGKRASQHF.

A single count supports this clone. The chain carries TRBV29-1 and TRBJ1-1; D possibly corresponds to TRBD1 (5 bases). Trimming took off 2 bases at V and 5 bases at J, with 9 bases between the two ends. This CDR3 has 12 residues. From germline, CDR1 is SQVTM and CDR2 ANQGSEA. DNA for the CDR3: TGCAGCGTTGAAAGCTCAGGGACTGAAGCTTTCTTT. Protein: CSVESSGTEAFF. Supplemented by reference TRBV29-1 and TRBJ1-1, the full variable domain reads SAVISQKPSRDICQRGTSLTIQCQVDSQVTMMFWYRQQPGQSLTLIATANQGSEATYESGFVIDKFPISRPNLTFSTLTVSNMSPEDSSIYLCSVESSGTEAFFGQGTRLTVV.

This clone showed up just a few times. The V and J genes are TRBV5-1 and TRBJ2-5; tentatively, D is TRBD1 (5 bases). The ends were cut back, 1 base at V and 0 bases at J, with 10 bases in the middle. This CDR3 spans 15 amino acids. Germline V gene lookup returns CDR1 SGHRS and CDR2 YFSETQ. The CDR3 here is CASSLQGTDQETQYF. The CDR3 region has the DNA TGCGCCAGCAGCTTGCAGGGAACGGACCAAGAGACCCAGTACTTC.

The rearrangement links TRBV10-3 to TRBJ1-4, with 10 nucleotides matching TRBD1. CDR3 length equals 14 residues. The germline gives CDR1 ENHRY, CDR2 SYGVKD. The trim removed 7 bases at V and 7 bases at J, leaving 6 bases unmatched. CDR3 sequence (DNA): TGTGCCATCAAGGGACAGGGGAGTGGTGAAAAACTGTTTTTT. Translating it yields CAIKGQGSGEKLFF.

The rearrangement links TRBV5-4 to TRBJ1-1, with a possible D match to TRBD1 (5 bases). The CDR3 is 15 amino acids. CDR1 and CDR2 (germline): SGHNT, YYREEE (reference sequence). The ends were cut back, 0 bases at V and 3 bases at J, with 12 bases in the middle. As DNA, the CDR3 is TGTGCCAGCAGCTTGGGGGGCAGTCTCTACACTGAAGCTTTCTTT. Translation gives CASSLGGSLYTEAFF.

The chain links TRBV9 to TRBJ2-1; no definite D call. V was trimmed by 1 base and J by 0 bases, leaving 11 bases between them. Germline CDR1 SGDLS, CDR2 YYNGEE. This CDR3 spans 16 amino acids. The DNA of the CDR3 is TGTGCCAGCAGCGTAAAAAGCGTCGGCTCCTACAATGAGCAGTTCTTC. Protein: CASSVKSVGSYNEQFF.

The chain carries TRBV4-2 and TRBJ2-5; 8 bases are a match to TRBD2. The closer fit of TRBJ2-7 to the DNA end suggests the J call may be wrong. This CDR3 region has 16 residues. Germline assignment: CDR1 LGHNA and CDR2 YNFKEQ. This chain's CDR3 is CASSQTGTRGADEQYF. DNA of the CDR3: TGTGCCAGCAGCCAAACCGGGACTAGGGGGGCGGACGAGCAGTACTTC.

The rearrangement joins TRBV5-5 to TRBJ1-2, with 7 bases identical to TRBD1. This CDR3 is built from 13 residues. The V segment lost 4 bases and the J segment 5 bases; nucleotides outside the gene matches: 5. Germline V gene data show CDR1 as SGHKS and CDR2 as YYEKEE (reference sequence). This CDR3 is CASSNTGDYGYTF. For the CDR3, the DNA is TGTGCCAGCAGCAATACAGGGGATTATGGCTACACCTTC.

The chain is built from TRBV6-1 and TRBJ2-5; 7 bases map to TRBD1. The CDR3 sequence is 14 residues long. CDR1 is MNHNS and CDR2 is SASEGT in the germline V gene. V lost 6 bases and J lost 5; bases outside the gene matches: 9. CDR3 nucleotide sequence: TGTGCCAGCAGGAGGACAGGAGTGGCGGAGACCCAGTACTTC. This gives the protein CASRRTGVAETQYF.

The chain uses TRBV18 and TRBJ1-1; tentative D call: TRBD1 (5 bases). The CDR3 length is 14 residues. Per the germline V gene, CDR1 is KGHSH and CDR2 is LQKENI. Trimming pared 4 bases from V and 1 base from J, leaving 10 bases between. CDR3 nucleotide sequence: TGTGCCAGCTCACGGGGCGGACAGAACACTGAAGCTTTCTTT. As protein: CASSRGGQNTEAFF.

The chain links TRBV4-1 to TRBJ2-7, with 7 nucleotides matching TRBD2. Germline CDR1 is MGHRA and CDR2 is YSYEKL. This CDR3 has 15 amino acids. With V trimmed by 1 base and J by 4 bases, 7 bases remained unmatched. CDR3: CASSQGPGLRYEQYF. The CDR3 DNA reads TGCGCCAGCAGCCAAGGTCCGGGACTACGATACGAGCAGTACTTC.

This sequence joins TRBV7-8 and TRBJ1-2, with D maybe TRBD1 (6 bases). The V end was cut by 0 bases, the J end by 7 bases, with 9 bases between. The germline V gene has CDR1 SGHVS and CDR2 FQNEAQ. This CDR3 has 13 amino acids. CDR3 sequence (DNA): TGTGCCAGCAGCTTAGCGGGGGCAACTGGCTACACCTTC. This encodes CASSLAGATGYTF.

The J gene is TRBJ2-7, the V gene TRBV25-1; 8 bases are a match to TRBD2. The V gene's germline CDR1 is MGHDK and CDR2 SYGVNS. This CDR3 contains 12 residues. The CDR3 sequence: CAAGGPGYEQYF. The CDR3 DNA is TGTGCTGCGGGGGGACCCGGTTACGAGCAGTACTTC.

This chain uses TRBV6-5 with TRBJ1-2; 9 bases map to TRBD1. The CDR3 has 14 amino acids. Germline V gives CDR1 MNHEY, CDR2 SVGAGI. Losses at the gene ends were 2 bases for V and 2 bases for J; bases not matched to a gene: 0. The CDR3 spells CASSYGQGNYGYTF. DNA for the CDR3: TGTGCCAGCAGTTACGGACAGGGGAACTATGGCTACACCTTC.

V and J are TRBV4-2 and TRBJ2-4, with 11 bases fitting TRBD2. V shed 2 bases, J shed 0 bases, and the junction held 12 bases outside the gene matches. This CDR3 spans 20 amino acids. In germline, CDR1 is LGHNA, CDR2 YNFKEQ. Here the CDR3 reads CASSQQNRGLADLAKNIQYF. In DNA form, the CDR3 reads TGTGCCAGCAGCCAACAAAACAGGGGACTAGCGGATTTAGCCAAAAACATTCAGTACTTC.